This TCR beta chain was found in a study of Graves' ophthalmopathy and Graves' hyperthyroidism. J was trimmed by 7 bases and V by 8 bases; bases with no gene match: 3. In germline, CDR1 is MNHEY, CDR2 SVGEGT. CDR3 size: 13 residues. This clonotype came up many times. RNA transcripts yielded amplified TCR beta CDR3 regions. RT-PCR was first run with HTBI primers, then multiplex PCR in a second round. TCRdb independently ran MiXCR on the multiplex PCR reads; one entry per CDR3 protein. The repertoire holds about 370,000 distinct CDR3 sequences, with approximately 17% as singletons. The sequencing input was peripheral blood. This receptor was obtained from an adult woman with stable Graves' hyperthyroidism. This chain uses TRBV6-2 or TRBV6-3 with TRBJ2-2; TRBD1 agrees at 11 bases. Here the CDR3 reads CASGQGAGGELFF. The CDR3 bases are TGTGCCAGCGGACAGGGGGCCGGCGGGGAGCTGTTTTTT.